These 4 T cell receptor beta chains were all obtained from the same sample, sequenced in a study of response to subunit inactivated influenza vaccine. TCRdb used MiXCR to reprocess the RT-PCR reads, holding one entry per CDR3 protein. The repertoire holds hundreds of thousands of distinct CDR3 sequences, with 14% as singletons. Here the sequenced sample was PBMCs from blood, taken 14 to 15 days before vaccination. These receptors came from a man in his fifties or sixties who received an inactivated influenza vaccine.

The V gene is TRBV7-9, the J gene TRBJ2-6; D is perhaps TRBD1 or TRBD2 (5 bases each). The CDR3 is 17 amino acids. V lost 5 bases and J 0 bases, leaving 14 bases between the germline ends. The V gene's germline CDR1 is SEHNR and CDR2 FQNEAQ (reference sequence). As DNA, the CDR3 is TGTGCCAGCAGCCCGGGGCTGGGCATCTCTGGGGCCAACGTCCTGACTTTC. Translated: CASSPGLGISGANVLTF. The full variable domain, rest sourced from reference TRBV7-9 and TRBJ2-6, is DTGVSQNPRHKITKRGQNVTFRCDPISEHNRLYWYRQTLGQGPEFLTYFQNEAQLEKSRLLSDRFSAERPKGSFSTLEIQRTEQGDSAMYLCASSPGLGISGANVLTFGAGSRLTVL.

J is TRBJ2-1 and V is TRBV4-2, with 10 bases fitting TRBD2. This CDR3 region has 14 residues. Germline CDR1 LGHNA, CDR2 YNFKEQ. Unmatched junction bases numbered 4, after V lost 2 bases and J lost 9 bases. The CDR3 region has the DNA TGTGCCAGCAGCCAAACAGAGCGGGAGGGTGAGCAGTTCTTC. It encodes CASSQTEREGEQFF.

This chain connects TRBV10-3 to TRBJ2-7, with D possibly TRBD2 on 6 matching bases. CDR1 is ENHRY, CDR2 SYGVKD, per germline. The CDR3 consists of 15 residues. V was trimmed by 2 bases and J by 0 bases, leaving 11 bases between them. The CDR3 loop reads CAISENGGSSYEQYF. In DNA form, the CDR3 reads TGTGCCATCAGTGAGAATGGGGGGAGCTCCTACGAGCAGTACTTC.

This chain links TRBV28 with TRBJ2-7, with D maybe TRBD1 (6 bases). Trimming cost V 8 bases and J 3 bases, with 17 bases left between them. The CDR3 runs 14 residues. Germline CDR1 MDHEN, CDR2 SYDVKM. The CDR3 bases are TGTGCCAGCTACTCTAGGGGGTACGTCTACGAGCAGTACTTC. As protein: CASYSRGYVYEQYF.